The T cell receptor beta chain described here comes from a study of neoadjuvant nivolumab and ipilimumab in lung cancer (dated by TCRdb to about 2020). As for the study more broadly: Nivolumab was administered intravenously at 3 mg/kg on days 1, 15 and 29, and in the combination arm ipilimumab 1 mg/kg was added on day 1 only. The primary endpoint of the trial was the rate of major pathologic response (MPR) in the intention-to-treat population of each study arm. The trial treated fewer than 45 patients with operable NSCLC: about 23 were randomized to nivolumab monotherapy and 21 to nivolumab plus ipilimumab. The study compared TCR repertoires in pretherapy (baseline) peripheral blood with TCR repertoires in tumors resected at surgery after neoadjuvant immune checkpoint blockade. Seven patients had matched pretherapy and resected tumor pairs analyzed, with four treated with nivolumab and three with nivolumab plus ipilimumab. Study-wide conclusions, independent of this receptor: No significant correlation was found between TCR clonality and pathologic tumor regression, and only one major-pathologic-response sample was available for the clonality analysis. A positive correlation was observed between pretherapy blood TCR richness and richness in tumors resected after neoadjuvant therapy (Spearman R ~ 0.85). Compared with tumor-adjacent uninvolved lung, resected tumors had greater TCR richness and clonality, and increases showed up in more of the dual-therapy-treated tumors. TCR sequencing was performed in a small number of samples. From pretherapy to surgery, tumor T-cell richness and clonality went up in three of three dual-therapy tumors, versus only two of four nivolumab-treated tumors.

CDR1 and CDR2 are drawn from the germline V gene (reference sequence): LNHDA, SQIVND. The germline ends are 11 bases apart after V is trimmed by 2 bases and J by 7 bases. The CDR3 contains 13 residues, cysteine and phenylalanine counted. The DNA shown is the 39-base CDR3, in frame from base 1. A note on this clone: Its antigen specificity is not known. It has no much larger one-base neighbor in the sample; base qualities were not kept.

Preparation of the library involved the immunoSEQ multiplex PCR assay. The study's processing was this. Repertoires were summarized in terms of richness and clonality, and significantly expanded and contracted clones between pre- and post-therapy samples were identified. TCRdb limited this immuneACCESS table to in-frame rearrangements with V and J called. A share of clones is missing; checked studies link under half to unresolved V genes, and the rest is unexplained. That table gives V, J and clone size, and the DNA gave D and trimming. Here the sample has about 18,000 clones; 76% occur a single time. Jointly, the top ten make up around 7% of the sample. The label giving this sample's time point can be read as: at surgical resection after neoadjuvant nivolumab +/- ipilimumab. Samples were obtained from the phase 2 randomized NEOSTAR trial, in which neoadjuvant nivolumab or nivolumab plus ipilimumab followed by surgery was tested in operable NSCLC.

This specimen was tumor tissue, taken after neoadjuvant nivolumab, alone or with ipilimumab, at or shortly before surgery. This TCR was recovered from an adult with non-small cell lung cancer. The chain uses TRBV19 and TRBJ1-1, with no reliable assignment of the D segment. Here the CDR3 is given as CASSIRSSHEAFF. The nucleotides read TGTGCCAGTAGTATACGGTCTAGCCATGAAGCTTTCTTT.